The T cell receptor beta chain described here comes from a study of OX40 agonist ivuxolimab in advanced cancers. Looking at the study overall: Participants averaged approximately 61 years of age (range roughly 20 to 90) and were 82.7% male.

The method was immunoSEQ multiplex PCR; TCRdb's version includes in-frame clones alone and lacks a portion of them. Among 72,000 or so clones listed, about four fifths were seen once. The CDR3 runs 14 residues. CDR1 is MNHEY and CDR2 is SMNVEV in the germline V gene (reference sequence). Between the trimmed V and J ends, which lost 6 bases and 10 bases, there was a span of 16 bases. The TCR originated in an adult with an advanced solid tumor such as melanoma, head and neck, liver or kidney cancer. The chain is built from TRBV27 and TRBJ1-6; D is perhaps TRBD1 (6 bases). The sample here was CD4+ or CD8+ T cells sorted from blood, taken in a trial of the OX40 agonist ivuxolimab. The CDR3 sequence: CASSPQGALSPLHF. The CDR3 DNA sequence: TGTGCCAGCAGCCCACAGGGCGCGCTGTCACCCCTCCACTTT.